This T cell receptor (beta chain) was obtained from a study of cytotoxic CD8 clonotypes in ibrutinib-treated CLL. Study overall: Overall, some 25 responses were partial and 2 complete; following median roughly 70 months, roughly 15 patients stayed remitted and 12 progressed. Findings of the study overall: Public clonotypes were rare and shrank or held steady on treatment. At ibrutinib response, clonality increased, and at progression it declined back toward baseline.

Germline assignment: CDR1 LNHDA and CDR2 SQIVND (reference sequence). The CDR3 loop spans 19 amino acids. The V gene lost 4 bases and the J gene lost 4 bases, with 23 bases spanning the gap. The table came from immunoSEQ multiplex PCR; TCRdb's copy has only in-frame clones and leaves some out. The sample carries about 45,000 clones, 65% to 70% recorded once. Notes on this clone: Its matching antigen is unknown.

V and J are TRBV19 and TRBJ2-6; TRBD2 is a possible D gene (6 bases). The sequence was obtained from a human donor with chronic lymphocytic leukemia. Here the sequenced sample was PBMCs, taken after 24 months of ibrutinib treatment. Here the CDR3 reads CASSKLGGTASEGANVLTF. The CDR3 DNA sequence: TGTGCCAGTAGTAAATTGGGCGGGACCGCCTCAGAAGGGGCCAACGTCCTGACTTTC.